This TCR beta chain was obtained from a study of T cells in Graves' hyperthyroidism and ophthalmopathy. The TCR beta CDR3 regions underwent amplification using RNA transcripts as the source. The HTBI primer set served for first-round RT-PCR of the TCR CDR3. A single record per CDR3 protein comes from TCRdb applying MiXCR to the multiplex PCR reads. In the table there are about 400,000 distinct CDR3 sequences, under 15% of which are singletons. Uncontrolled infection, other autoimmune disease, pregnancy or lactation led to exclusion. Germline trimming cut 7 bases from V and 0 bases from J; bases unmatched to any gene: 10. Germline CDR1 reads SGHTA; CDR2 reads FQGNSA. The CDR3 contains 18 residues. This clonotype was counted many times.

The clonotype originates from a young woman with Graves' hyperthyroidism. The specimen was blood. The V gene is TRBV7-2, the J gene TRBJ2-1, with TRBD2 identical over 12 bases. The CDR3 sequence is CASTRLAGAISSYNEQFF. The CDR3 nucleotides read TGTGCCAGCACCCGACTAGCGGGGGCTATCTCCTCCTACAATGAGCAGTTCTTC.